The rows below give T cell receptor beta chains drawn from one sample of a study of follicular helper T cells after annual influenza vaccination. Repertoires were generated with immunoSEQ multiplex PCR, while TCRdb's copy carries only in-frame clones and drops some. The sample holds 9,500 or so clones, roughly 80% seen once. The sample in question was CXCR5+ CD38- circulating T follicular helper cells from blood, obtained 7 days after influenza vaccination. The receptor set was obtained from an adult who received the influenza vaccine. The CDR3 runs from the conserved cysteine through the conserved F or W. A D gene is named only where the DNA matches it firmly. Clone size is stated in some rows and not others, as once, few, many or a class when expanded.

CDR3nt: TGCGCCAGCGCGAGGGATGGAGGTGAAAAACTGTTTTTT; CDR3aa: CASARDGGEKLFF; j_gene: TRBJ1-4; d_gene: NA; v_gene: TRBV5-1; abundance: NA
CDR3nt: TGTGCCAGCAGCTACAGCGGGACGGGAGGATATGGCTACACCTTC; CDR3aa: CASSYSGTGGYGYTF; j_gene: TRBJ1-2; d_gene: NA; v_gene: TRBV6-4; abundance: NA
CDR3nt: TGTGCCAGCAGTGAGAATTACAGAAATTCACCCCTCCACTTT; CDR3aa: CASSENYRNSPLHF; j_gene: TRBJ1-6; d_gene: NA; v_gene: TRBV2; abundance: NA
CDR3nt: TGTGCCAGCAGCTTAGCAACGGGGACAGGGTCCTCCTACGAGCAGTACTTC; CDR3aa: CASSLATGTGSSYEQYF; j_gene: TRBJ2-7; d_gene: TRBD1; v_gene: TRBV7-8; abundance: NA
CDR3nt: TGTGCCAGCAGCTTAGAGGCAGGGGAGGGCAGGGTAAATCAGCCCCAGCATTTT; CDR3aa: CASSLEAGEGRVNQPQHF; j_gene: TRBJ1-5; d_gene: NA; v_gene: TRBV7-2; abundance: NA
CDR3nt: TGTGCCAGCAGTCAAGGGTCTGGAGGCAATCAGCCCCAGCATTTT; CDR3aa: CASSQGSGGNQPQHF; j_gene: TRBJ1-5; d_gene: NA; v_gene: TRBV2; abundance: NA
CDR3nt: TGCACCAGCAGCCTATCGCGGCCCTATGGCTACACCTTC; CDR3aa: CTSSLSRPYGYTF; j_gene: TRBJ1-2; d_gene: NA; v_gene: TRBV1; abundance: NA
CDR3nt: TGTGCCAGCAGCTTAGATAGGGGGAATCAGCCCCAGCATTTT; CDR3aa: CASSLDRGNQPQHF; j_gene: TRBJ1-5; d_gene: NA; v_gene: TRBV5-6; abundance: few
CDR3nt: TGTGCCAGCAGCTCGCGACTAGCGGGGGGTCCTATAGTAGCAAATACGCAGTATTTT; CDR3aa: CASSSRLAGGPIVANTQYF; j_gene: TRBJ2-3; d_gene: TRBD2; v_gene: TRBV7-2; abundance: NA
CDR3nt: TGTGCCAGCAGCAGACGCGACACCGGGACAGGGAGCACAGATACGCAGTATTTT; CDR3aa: CASSRRDTGTGSTDTQYF; j_gene: TRBJ2-3; d_gene: TRBD1; v_gene: TRBV9; abundance: once
CDR3nt: TGTGCCAGCATCCCAAAGACGGGGACCTACAATGAGCAGTTCTTC; CDR3aa: CASIPKTGTYNEQFF; j_gene: TRBJ2-1; d_gene: NA; v_gene: TRBV27; abundance: NA
CDR3nt: TGTGCCAGCAGCTCCGACGGACAGGGAAATTCACCCCTCCACTTT; CDR3aa: CASSSDGQGNSPLHF; j_gene: TRBJ1-6; d_gene: TRBD1; v_gene: TRBV7-9; abundance: NA
CDR3nt: TGCAGCGTTGAAGCAATGGTCGACAGGGGGCACGAGCAGTACTTC; CDR3aa: CSVEAMVDRGHEQYF; j_gene: TRBJ2-7; d_gene: TRBD1; v_gene: TRBV29-1; abundance: NA
CDR3nt: TGTGCCAGCAGCTTAGCGGGCAGGAACTCTGGAAACACCATATATTTT; CDR3aa: CASSLAGRNSGNTIYF; j_gene: TRBJ1-3; d_gene: NA; v_gene: TRBV7-2; abundance: NA
CDR3nt: TGTGCCACACGGACAGGGAGGGACACCATATATTTT; CDR3aa: CATRTGRDTIYF; j_gene: TRBJ1-3; d_gene: TRBD1; v_gene: TRBV28; abundance: NA
CDR3nt: TGTGCCAGCAGTGAAAGGCTGGTTGCCTACGAGCAGTACTTC; CDR3aa: CASSERLVAYEQYF; j_gene: TRBJ2-7; d_gene: NA; v_gene: TRBV2; abundance: NA
CDR3nt: TGTGCCAGCAAGATCTCCGGACAGGCCGTTTGGAACACTGAAGCTTTCTTT; CDR3aa: CASKISGQAVWNTEAFF; j_gene: TRBJ1-1; d_gene: TRBD1; v_gene: TRBV14; abundance: NA
CDR3nt: TGCGCCAGCAGCTTGAATGTGGGCGGGGGCCAAGAGACCCAGTACTTC; CDR3aa: CASSLNVGGGQETQYF; j_gene: TRBJ2-5; d_gene: TRBD2; v_gene: TRBV5-1; abundance: NA
CDR3nt: TGTGCCAGCAGCTTCGATGGACGGGGAATTAATGAGCAGTTCTTC; CDR3aa: CASSFDGRGINEQFF; j_gene: TRBJ2-1; d_gene: NA; v_gene: TRBV7-2; abundance: NA
CDR3nt: TGTGCCAGCAGCCCCCCCCCGGACAGTCCCTCCTGCAATCAGCCCCAGCATTTT; CDR3aa: CASSPPPDSPSCNQPQHF; j_gene: TRBJ1-5; d_gene: NA; v_gene: TRBV7-3; abundance: NA
CDR3nt: TGTGCCAGCACACAGAGCATTTCAACTAATGAAAAACTGTTTTTT; CDR3aa: CASTQSISTNEKLFF; j_gene: TRBJ1-4; d_gene: NA; v_gene: TRBV6-1; abundance: NA
CDR3nt: TGTGCCAGCAGCTTCGACGGATACTCAAACTATGGCTACACCTTC; CDR3aa: CASSFDGYSNYGYTF; j_gene: TRBJ1-2; d_gene: NA; v_gene: TRBV7-9; abundance: NA
CDR3nt: TGTGCCAGCAAGGATACAGGGGCGAACACCGGGGAGCTGTTTTTT; CDR3aa: CASKDTGANTGELFF; j_gene: TRBJ2-2; d_gene: TRBD1; v_gene: TRBV2; abundance: NA
CDR3nt: TGTGCCAGCAGCCAAGCGGGGCCAGATACGCAGTATTTT; CDR3aa: CASSQAGPDTQYF; j_gene: TRBJ2-3; d_gene: NA; v_gene: TRBV14; abundance: NA
CDR3nt: TGTGCCAGCTCACCCGGATCCGGTTTTGGCGAATCAGATACGCAGTATTTT; CDR3aa: CASSPGSGFGESDTQYF; j_gene: TRBJ2-3; d_gene: NA; v_gene: TRBV18; abundance: NA
CDR3nt: TGCGCCAGCAGCCGCAGGGAAGAGCAGTACTTC; CDR3aa: CASSRREEQYF; j_gene: TRBJ2-7; d_gene: NA; v_gene: TRBV10-2; abundance: NA
CDR3nt: TGTGCCAGCAGCTTCGGGACAGTCAATCAGCCCCAGCATTTT; CDR3aa: CASSFGTVNQPQHF; j_gene: TRBJ1-5; d_gene: TRBD1; v_gene: TRBV5-6; abundance: NA
CDR3nt: TGTGCCAGTAGTTCCGGCCTTAATACGCAGTATTTT; CDR3aa: CASSSGLNTQYF; j_gene: TRBJ2-3; d_gene: NA; v_gene: TRBV19; abundance: NA
CDR3nt: TGTGCCAGCAGTTTAGCAGGGTTCTACGAGCAGTACTTC; CDR3aa: CASSLAGFYEQYF; j_gene: TRBJ2-7; d_gene: NA; v_gene: TRBV28; abundance: few
CDR3nt: TGTGCCAGCAGCTTAGTAACGTACGAGCAGTACTTC; CDR3aa: CASSLVTYEQYF; j_gene: TRBJ2-7; d_gene: NA; v_gene: TRBV7-2; abundance: NA
CDR3nt: TGTGCCAGCAGCGCCGCTCGGACAGGGACTGGAAACACCATATATTTT; CDR3aa: CASSAARTGTGNTIYF; j_gene: TRBJ1-3; d_gene: TRBD1; v_gene: TRBV7-2; abundance: once
CDR3nt: TGCAGCGTTGAAAACTCACCCCACGAGCAGTACTTC; CDR3aa: CSVENSPHEQYF; j_gene: TRBJ2-7; d_gene: NA; v_gene: TRBV29-1; abundance: once
CDR3nt: TGTGCCAGTGGGGCCTTGGACCCCTCGGGCTATGGCTACACCTTC; CDR3aa: CASGALDPSGYGYTF; j_gene: TRBJ1-2; d_gene: NA; v_gene: TRBV19; abundance: NA
CDR3nt: TGTGCCAGCATCGTGGGGGGGACCACAGATACGCAGTATTTT; CDR3aa: CASIVGGTTDTQYF; j_gene: TRBJ2-3; d_gene: TRBD2; v_gene: TRBV6-5; abundance: NA
CDR3nt: TGCGCCAGCAGCCAAGATTCTTTGGGCGGGGACATGAACACTGAAGCTTTCTTT; CDR3aa: CASSQDSLGGDMNTEAFF; j_gene: TRBJ1-1; d_gene: NA; v_gene: TRBV4-1; abundance: NA
CDR3nt: TGTGCCAGCAGCTTAGTGGTGGCAGGGTTTAGTGGAAACACCATATATTTT; CDR3aa: CASSLVVAGFSGNTIYF; j_gene: TRBJ1-3; d_gene: NA; v_gene: TRBV7-8; abundance: NA
CDR3nt: TGTGCCAGCAGCTCGGACAGGGCAAACACCGGGGAGCTGTTTTTT; CDR3aa: CASSSDRANTGELFF; j_gene: TRBJ2-2; d_gene: TRBD1; v_gene: TRBV11-3; abundance: few
CDR3nt: TGTGCCAGCAGCTTAGAGAGGTCGGGCCTGATGAACACTGAAGCTTTCTTT; CDR3aa: CASSLERSGLMNTEAFF; j_gene: TRBJ1-1; d_gene: NA; v_gene: TRBV7-9; abundance: NA
CDR3nt: TGTGCCAGCACCCTACAGGGGGCTAAAGAGACCCAGTACTTC; CDR3aa: CASTLQGAKETQYF; j_gene: TRBJ2-5; d_gene: TRBD1; v_gene: TRBV2; abundance: NA
CDR3nt: TGTGCCAGCAGCTCGTATTTGGACGGGGAGCTGTTTTTT; CDR3aa: CASSSYLDGELFF; j_gene: TRBJ2-2; d_gene: NA; v_gene: TRBV7-2; abundance: NA
CDR3nt: TGTGCCAGCAGCGATCACACCGGGGAGCTGTTTTTT; CDR3aa: CASSDHTGELFF; j_gene: TRBJ2-2; d_gene: NA; v_gene: TRBV28; abundance: NA
CDR3nt: TGTGCCAGCAGCGCTTCAGGAATAACCGGGGAGCTGTTTTTT; CDR3aa: CASSASGITGELFF; j_gene: TRBJ2-2; d_gene: NA; v_gene: TRBV9; abundance: NA
CDR3nt: TGTGCCAGCAGCATCCGGGAGCTCACGGAGCAGTTCTTC; CDR3aa: CASSIRELTEQFF; j_gene: TRBJ2-1; d_gene: NA; v_gene: TRBV7-2; abundance: NA
CDR3nt: TGCGCCAGCAGCTTGGGGGAATGGGGCGGGGAGCAGTTCTTC; CDR3aa: CASSLGEWGGEQFF; j_gene: TRBJ2-1; d_gene: NA; v_gene: TRBV5-1; abundance: NA
CDR3nt: TGTGCCAGCGTAGGACGCCGCGCGAACACCGGGGAGCTGTTTTTT; CDR3aa: CASVGRRANTGELFF; j_gene: TRBJ2-2; d_gene: NA; v_gene: TRBV11-2; abundance: NA
CDR3nt: TGCGCCAGCAGCTTGCTGGGGCAGATGAACACTGAAGCTTTCTTT; CDR3aa: CASSLLGQMNTEAFF; j_gene: TRBJ1-1; d_gene: NA; v_gene: TRBV5-1; abundance: once
CDR3nt: TGTGCCAGCAGTTCCCCCGGATATGGCTACACCTTC; CDR3aa: CASSSPGYGYTF; j_gene: TRBJ1-2; d_gene: NA; v_gene: TRBV28; abundance: NA
CDR3nt: TGTGCCAGTAACACGACCGGGAAGGGCTATGGCTACACCTTC; CDR3aa: CASNTTGKGYGYTF; j_gene: TRBJ1-2; d_gene: NA; v_gene: TRBV19; abundance: NA
CDR3nt: TGTGCCAGCTCACCAAGCACAGATACGCAGTATTTT; CDR3aa: CASSPSTDTQYF; j_gene: TRBJ2-3; d_gene: NA; v_gene: TRBV18; abundance: NA
CDR3nt: TGTGCCAGCTCACCCTCAAGGACAGAGTCTAACTATGGCTACACCTTC; CDR3aa: CASSPSRTESNYGYTF; j_gene: TRBJ1-2; d_gene: NA; v_gene: TRBV18; abundance: few
CDR3nt: TGCGCCAGCAGCCAGGACAGGGGGCGTTCTGGGGCCAACGTCCTGACTTTC; CDR3aa: CASSQDRGRSGANVLTF; j_gene: TRBJ2-6; d_gene: TRBD1; v_gene: TRBV4-3; abundance: NA
CDR3nt: TGCGCCAGCAGCTTGGCCCTCCAGGGGGCGGGCGGGGAGCTGTTTTTT; CDR3aa: CASSLALQGAGGELFF; j_gene: TRBJ2-2; d_gene: TRBD1; v_gene: TRBV5-1; abundance: NA
CDR3nt: TGTGCCAGCAGTAGTACCGGGACAGGGACCTACGAGCAGTACTTC; CDR3aa: CASSSTGTGTYEQYF; j_gene: TRBJ2-7; d_gene: TRBD1; v_gene: TRBV7-2; abundance: NA